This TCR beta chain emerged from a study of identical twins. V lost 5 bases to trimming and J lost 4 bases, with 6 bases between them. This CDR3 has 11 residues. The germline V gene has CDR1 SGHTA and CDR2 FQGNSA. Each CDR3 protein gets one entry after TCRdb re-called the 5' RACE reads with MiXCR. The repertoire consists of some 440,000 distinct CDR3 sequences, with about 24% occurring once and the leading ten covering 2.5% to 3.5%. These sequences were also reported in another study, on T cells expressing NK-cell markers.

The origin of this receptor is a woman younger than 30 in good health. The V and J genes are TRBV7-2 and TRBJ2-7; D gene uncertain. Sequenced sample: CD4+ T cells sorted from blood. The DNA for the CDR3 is TGTGCCAGCAGCCGAATGTACGAGCAGTACTTC. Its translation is CASSRMYEQYF.